Here is one T cell receptor (beta chain) with its context. This clone was seen more than once but under ten times. The specificity of this receptor is unknown. Base qualities are not at hand, and no much larger clone is one base apart. In the prospective study, participants were about 18 to 95 years old, resided in fewer than 25 geographic areas of the United States, and were enrolled through a virtual design. Cohort assignment in the prospective study relied on participant-reported clinical history from a screening survey and a study questionnaire. Exposed participants had been in contact with someone with a PCR-confirmed or clinician-diagnosed COVID-19 case within 2 weeks of study entry. In the prospective study, whole blood, serum and a nasopharyngeal or oropharyngeal swab were collected from each participant by mobile phlebotomists. Additional blood draws and questionnaires over an approximately 2-month period could optionally be provided by prospective study participants. Before DNA extraction, blood samples from the prospective study were shipped at room temperature or frozen.

TCRbeta CDR3 regions were amplified from genomic DNA using the immunoSEQ Assay, a bias-controlled multiplex PCR. In the paper's pipeline: The number of nucleated cells in each sample was estimated by amplification of reference gene primers within the assay. To quantify the absolute abundance of each unique TCRbeta CDR3 rearrangement, sequence reads were collapsed and filtered. For each sample, productive Simpson clonality was calculated as the square root of Simpson's diversity index across productive rearrangements. This is the immuneACCESS table as TCRdb keeps it, with only in-frame sequences that have V and J called. A part of the clones is gone; compared with another copy, unresolved V genes explain less than half, and the rest is unexplained. The DNA gave D and trimming, while V, J and clone size come from that table. The table for this sample lists roughly 260,000 clones; 83% of them were counted only once. The top ten clonotypes cover 3.6% of the sample.

The data originate from a study of blood T cell repertoires in COVID-19 (TCRdb year 2020). About the investigation overall: Collaborator samples came from the United States, Italy and Spain and covered acute and convalescent phases of COVID-19. The prospective study material was composed of cDNA or gDNA derived from T cells, B-cell-depleted T cells, or PBMCs. Deeply sampled blood TCRbeta repertoires from subjects exposed to, actively infected with, or recovered from COVID-19 were included in the dataset. The repertoires were released in a freely available public database meant as a resource for research on the immune response to SARS-CoV-2. The samples were drawn from two sources: the first 160 participants of the ongoing ImmuneRACE study, and 1,254 subjects contributed by 6 global collaborators. Sample metadata almost always included a de-identified subject ID, COVID-19 status, age in years and sex. Where available, HLA class I and class II types were obtained from metadata supplied by the sample provider rather than from assay-based typing.

The CDR3 holds 16 amino acids from the cysteine to the phenylalanine. CDR3 DNA is the only sequence kept; it has 48 bases, read in frame from the first base. Per the germline V gene, SNHLY is the CDR1 and FYNNEI is the CDR2. Trimming leaves V shorter by 7 bases and J shorter by 6 bases, with the junction holding 10 bases beyond the gene matches. Here is what the overall study found, with its caveats: The quantity of clinical and demographic metadata differed by source and by participant and was supplied without curation.

The material sequenced was PBMCs or T cells enriched from blood (not recorded which). This sequence uses TRBV2 and TRBJ2-1, with TRBD1 identical over 12 junction bases. The TCR was taken from a woman aged 40 to 50 who had been exposed to COVID-19. The CDR3 reads as follows: CASTYYRDRGRNEQFF. The nucleotide sequence is TGTGCCAGCACCTATTACCGGGACAGGGGGCGCAATGAGCAGTTCTTC. Supplemented by the reference TRBV2 and TRBJ2-1 proteins around the CDR3, the complete variable domain is EPEVTQTPSHQVTQMGQEVILRCVPISNHLYFYWYRQILGQKVEFLVSFYNNEISEKSEIFDDQFSVERPDGSNFTLKIRSTKLEDSAMYFCASTYYRDRGRNEQFFGPGTRLTVL.